This T cell receptor beta chain stems from a study of regulatory T cells in long-lasting Graves disease. Documented time point: persistent/refractory GD, antithyroid drugs over 5 years with positive TRAb. There was RNA extracted from PBMCs, and the TCR library was made from it. The germline V gene encodes CDR1 SGHTA and CDR2 FQGNSA. V was pared by 2 bases and J by 4 bases, with 8 bases between. This CDR3 contains 13 residues. CDR3 regions were amplified by Arm-PCR using iRepertoire HTBI primers to build TCR beta libraries. In TCRdb, the multiplex PCR reads were re-called with MiXCR into one record per CDR3 protein. The sample lists some 420,000 distinct CDR3 sequences, approximately 23% occurring once.

The J gene is TRBJ1-2, the V gene TRBV7-2; D remains ambiguous. This clonotype was obtained from a female donor with Graves disease. Sample: peripheral blood mononuclear cells (PBMCs), taken when the disease was refractory, from a patient treated with antithyroid drugs. This CDR3 reads CASSLSMVYGYTF. The CDR3 DNA reads as TGTGCCAGCAGCTTATCTATGGTCTATGGCTACACCTTC. The variable domain in full, completed from reference TRBV7-2 and TRBJ1-2, reads GAGVSQSPSNKVTEKGKDVELRCDPISGHTALYWYRQSLGQGLEFLIYFQGNSAPDKSGLPSDRFSAERTGGSVSTLTIQRTQQEDSAVYLCASSLSMVYGYTFGSGTRLTVV.